The entry below gives a single T cell receptor (beta chain) sequence along with its context. The antigen remains unidentified. The germline V gene encodes CDR1 MDHEN and CDR2 SYDVKM. The CDR3 covers 15 residues. Germline trimming cut 6 bases from V and 7 bases from J; bases unmatched to any gene: 8. The data belong to a study of T cells in Graves' hyperthyroidism and ophthalmopathy. Across the study: Peripheral blood sampling occurred at initial diagnosis, before any treatment. Regarding the study as a whole: Classification by a 13 V-J model distinguished ophthalmopathy from stable hyperthyroidism.

Authors of the study amplified TCR beta CDR3 regions from RNA transcripts. HTBI primers were employed in a first-round RT-PCR of the TCR CDR3. Each CDR3 protein gets one entry after TCRdb re-called the multiplex PCR reads with MiXCR. The table has about 380,000 distinct CDR3 sequences, approximately 18% seen once. Inclusion characteristics of ophthalmopathy patients comprised a Clinical Activity Score of at least 3, a NOSPECS grade of at least 4, and duration under 3 months. Uncontrolled infection, other autoimmune disease, pregnancy and lactation each barred patients from inclusion. The clonotype comes from a man younger than 35 with Graves' ophthalmopathy. The material sequenced was blood. The chain carries TRBV28 and TRBJ2-3; 12 nucleotides align to TRBD2. CDR3 amino acids: CASSSSGGASNTQYF. In DNA, the CDR3 is TGTGCCAGCAGCTCTAGCGGGGGGGCCTCAAATACGCAGTATTTT.